One and the same sample provided the 18 T cell receptor beta chains below, sequenced in a study of OX40 agonist ivuxolimab in advanced cancers. The assay was immunoSEQ multiplex PCR, and TCRdb's table has in-frame clones only and misses some. The sample contains 35,000 to 45,000 clones, roughly 84% of which appear only once. Material: CD4+ or CD8+ T cells sorted from blood, obtained in a trial of the OX40 agonist ivuxolimab. The source of these receptors is an adult with an advanced solid tumor such as melanoma, head and neck, liver or kidney cancer.

The gene calls are TRBV4-2 and TRBJ2-1; no firm D call. The CDR3 has 15 residues. Trimming took off 0 bases at V and 6 bases at J, with 12 bases between the two ends. Germline V gives CDR1 LGHNA, CDR2 YNFKEQ. The CDR3 DNA follows: TGTGCCAGCAGCCAAGATTACCTGCCGGGCAATGAGCAGTTCTTC. Its translation is CASSQDYLPGNEQFF.

This chain joins TRBV7-2 and TRBJ2-7, with 7 bases matching TRBD2. The trim removed 2 bases at V and 2 bases at J, leaving 3 bases unmatched. The CDR3 loop spans 14 amino acids. The V gene's germline CDR1 is SGHTA and CDR2 FQGNSA. Here the CDR3 reads CASSLRRGTYEQYF. The CDR3 DNA follows: TGTGCCAGCAGCTTAAGGCGGGGGACCTACGAGCAGTACTTC.

The chain combines TRBV5-4 with TRBJ1-2; D call uncertain. The CDR3 spans 12 residues. Trimming shortened V by 0 bases and J by 8 bases, and 8 bases separated the two germline ends. The V gene's germline CDR1 is SGHNT and CDR2 YYREEE (reference sequence). Here the CDR3 reads CASSLGYSGYTF. CDR3 bases: TGTGCCAGCAGCTTGGGTTATTCGGGCTACACCTTC.

By sample share, this clone is medium-sized. Other DNA sequences in the sample encode the same CDR3. The rearrangement joins TRBV4-3 to TRBJ2-2; D might be TRBD1 (5 bases). The CDR3 runs 16 residues. The germline V gene has CDR1 LGHNA and CDR2 YSLEER. Trimming took off 0 bases at V and 0 bases at J, with 8 bases between the two ends. CDR3 loop: CASSQETVANTGELFF. CDR3 DNA sequence: TGCGCCAGCAGCCAAGAGACAGTCGCGAACACCGGGGAGCTGTTTTTT.

V is TRBV25-1 and J is TRBJ1-5, with D unresolved. Germline CDR1 reads MGHDK; CDR2 reads SYGVNS. The V end lost 4 bases, the J end lost 5 bases, and 9 bases lay between the germline ends. The CDR3 runs to 13 residues. The CDR3 here is CASSGQTDQPQHF. The CDR3 DNA is TGTGCCAGCAGTGGGCAAACGGATCAGCCCCAGCATTTT. The full variable domain, completed using reference TRBV25-1 and TRBJ1-5, is EADIYQTPRYLVIGTGKKITLECSQTMGHDKMYWYQQDPGMELHLIHYSYGVNSTEKGDLSSESTVSRIRTEHFPLTLESARPSHTSQYLCASSGQTDQPQHFGDGTRLSIL.

The chain uses TRBV7-9 and TRBJ2-1, with 7 bases identical to TRBD2. The V gene's germline CDR1 is SEHNR and CDR2 FQNEAQ (reference sequence). There are 15 residues in the CDR3. The junction had 5 bases not matched to a gene; V was cut back by 0 bases and J by 6 bases. CDR3 in amino acids: CASSLASGTINEQFF. CDR3 nucleotides: TGTGCCAGCAGCTTAGCCTCCGGGACTATCAATGAGCAGTTCTTC.

The chain carries TRBV7-3 and TRBJ1-2; TRBD1 might be the D (6 bases). Between the trimmed V and J ends, which lost 1 base and 3 bases, there was a span of 12 bases. Looked up from germline, CDR1 is SGHTA and CDR2 is FQGTGA. The CDR3 length is 15 residues. The CDR3 spells CASSLKGGRHYGYTF. In DNA, the CDR3 is TGTGCCAGCAGCTTAAAGGGGGGCAGGCACTATGGCTACACCTTC.

V gene TRBV27 combines with J gene TRBJ2-2, with 7 bases identical to TRBD1. This CDR3 has 14 amino acids. Trimming cost V 8 bases and J 3 bases; bases outside gene matches: 6. Germline CDR1 reads MNHEY; CDR2 reads SMNVEV (reference sequence). The CDR3 reads CASSTGAYTGELFF. For the CDR3, the DNA is TGTGCCAGCTCTACAGGGGCCTACACCGGGGAGCTGTTTTTT.

The chain uses TRBV7-3 and TRBJ1-1; TRBD1 aligns across 8 bases. V shed 1 base, J shed 5 bases, and the junction held 9 bases outside the gene matches. This CDR3 contains 16 residues. The V gene's germline CDR1 is SGHTA and CDR2 FQGTGA. CDR3 nucleotide sequence: TGTGCCAGCAGCTTAAAGTCCCAGGGGGCGCGGACTGAAGCTTTCTTT. Amino acids: CASSLKSQGARTEAFF.

This chain uses TRBV30 with TRBJ1-6, with D unresolved. Trimming pared 8 bases from V and 6 bases from J, leaving 14 bases between. The CDR3 is 13 residues long. CDR1 and CDR2 from the germline V gene are GTSNPN and SVGIG (reference sequence). CDR3 bases: TGTGCCAGACGCTCGGTAGGTAATTCACCCCTCCACTTT. As protein: CARRSVGNSPLHF. Full variable domain (outside the CDR3, taken from reference TRBV30 and TRBJ1-6): SQTIHQWPATLVQPVGSPLSLECTVEGTSNPNLYWYRQAAGRGLQLLFYSVGIGQISSEVPQNLSASRPQDRQFILSSKKLLLSDSGFYLCARRSVGNSPLHFGNGTRLTVT.

This clone was detected a few times. The rearrangement links TRBV7-3 to TRBJ2-1; D is ambiguous. Germline values: CDR1 SGHTA, CDR2 FQGTGA. This CDR3 is 15 amino acids long. V was pared by 1 base and J by 7 bases, with 14 bases between. DNA for the CDR3: TGTGCCAGCAGCTTAATCGGGCCATCTGGGAATGAGCAGTTCTTC. Its protein product is CASSLIGPSGNEQFF.

The chain uses TRBV7-9 and TRBJ1-3, with no clear D. V lost 8 bases and J lost 0, with 14 bases in between. Germline V gene data show CDR1 as SEHNR and CDR2 as FQNEAQ (reference sequence). CDR3 length equals 15 residues. CDR3 nucleotide sequence: TGTGCCAGCCCCAGCCCGTATTACTCTGGAAACACCATATATTTT. Translation: CASPSPYYSGNTIYF.

The table lists this clone with a count of one. The chain couples TRBV9 to TRBJ1-1, with 8 bases that match TRBD1. Per germline, CDR1 SGDLS and CDR2 YYNGEE. The CDR3 extends over 14 amino acids. The V segment lost 4 bases and the J segment 6 bases; nucleotides outside the gene matches: 8. The CDR3 DNA reads as TGTGCCAGCAGCCCGGGACAGGTCAGCCCTGAAGCTTTCTTT. Its translation is CASSPGQVSPEAFF.

The chain employs TRBV7-9 and TRBJ2-3; D is uncertain. V was shortened by 3 bases and J by 1 base, with 11 bases between the two germline ends. This CDR3 comprises 15 residues. Per germline, CDR1 SEHNR and CDR2 FQNEAQ (reference sequence). CDR3 amino acids: CASSFVTSGTDTQYF. For the CDR3, the DNA is TGTGCCAGCAGCTTTGTGACATCAGGCACAGATACGCAGTATTTT.

This chain links TRBV6-1 with TRBJ2-7; 8 nucleotides align to TRBD1. V was clipped by 6 bases and J by 4 bases; unmatched bases: 5. Germline CDR1 is MNHNS and CDR2 is SASEGT. The CDR3 extends over 13 amino acids. In DNA, the CDR3 is TGTGCCAGCAGCCTAGGACAGGGTTACGAGCAGTACGTC. Amino acid sequence: CASSLGQGYEQYV.

The rearrangement joins TRBV9 to TRBJ2-1, with D possibly called TRBD1 or TRBD2 (5 bases each). In germline, CDR1 is SGDLS, CDR2 YYNGEE. The CDR3 spans 15 residues. Trimming stripped 0 bases from V and 4 bases from J, with 11 bases between. The CDR3 loop is CASSVGGERYNEQFF. The CDR3 DNA follows: TGTGCCAGCAGCGTAGGAGGGGAACGTTACAATGAGCAGTTCTTC.

This sequence joins TRBV7-3 and TRBJ1-1; 7 bases agree with TRBD1. Losses at the gene ends were 5 bases for V and 11 bases for J; bases not matched to a gene: 8. CDR3 length: 12 amino acids. Germline V lookup: CDR1 SGHTA, CDR2 FQGTGA. This CDR3 reads CASSTPTGDAFF. CDR3 DNA: TGTGCCAGCAGCACACCTACAGGGGACGCTTTCTTT.

The rearrangement uses TRBV7-2 and TRBJ1-2; maybe TRBD1 (5 bases). The germline V and J ends were trimmed by 1 base and 6 bases, with 9 bases remaining between them. Germline CDR1 SGHTA, CDR2 FQGNSA. The CDR3 length is 13 residues. The CDR3, as DNA: TGTGCCAGCAGCTTAGTACCGGGACATGGCTACACCTTC. This codes for CASSLVPGHGYTF.